This T cell receptor (beta chain) was identified during a study of healthy donors' naive CD4 and CD8 T cells. The CDR3 loop spans 15 amino acids. V lost 1 base and J lost 0, with 6 bases in between. Germline CDR1 and CDR2: KGHDR and SFDVKD. Naive T cells were sorted: CD4+CD8-CD45RO-CD45RA+ for CD4+, CD8+CD4-CD45RA+CD27bright for CD8+. Starting from around 500 ng of total RNA, TCR libraries were made with linear amplification. Authors' analysis steps: Sequencing covered around 71,000 rearranged alpha-chain transcripts across roughly 5 healthy donors. TCRdb recomputed calls from the reads with MiXCR, one row per CDR3 protein. The V and J calls and clone size come from TCRdb's table, not from the authors' own analysis. This sample has about 180,000 distinct CDR3 sequences, with nearly 75% found just once.

This TCR came from a pool of human donors in good health; the sample pools cells from several healthy donors. The sample consisted of naive CD4+ and CD8+ T cells sorted from blood, pooled from several donors. The V call is TRBV24-1, the J call TRBJ1-5; D is uncertain. CDR3 sequence: CATSDFAASNQPQHF. The DNA of the CDR3 is TGTGCCACCAGTGATTTCGCAGCTAGCAATCAGCCCCAGCATTTT.